The T cell receptor beta chain described here comes from a study of T cells in women clearing cervical HPV infection. Remarks on this clone: Its target is unknown. Sequencing ends 3 residues short of the CDR3 end; the germline J gene provides the rest.

Genomic DNA, averaging approximately 1,200 ng per sample, yielded TCR beta CDR3 via immunoSEQ. The table came from immunoSEQ multiplex PCR; TCRdb's copy has only in-frame clones and leaves some out. This sample carries some 40,000 clones, with 0.95% to 1.5% going to the ten biggest clones. Trimming removed 2 bases at V and 6 bases at J, with 7 bases between. Germline assignment: CDR1 SGHDN and CDR2 FVKESK. The CDR3 is 13 amino acids. Study conclusions and caveats: Cases and controls were distinguished at AUC just under 0.85 by richness and V genes. TRBV6-7 abundance was lower in cases than controls (around 0.1% versus 0.15%).

This chain connects TRBV14 to TRBJ2-2, with D tentatively TRBD2 (5 bases). This clonotype originated in a woman between 18 and 70 years old with a cervical HPV16 infection that either progressed to CIN3+ or cleared (not recorded which). The sequenced sample consisted of blood buffy coat. The CDR3 DNA, read in part, is TGTGCCAGCAGCCAATCGGGGTCCGGGGAG. Translation gives CASSQSGSGE. The whole CDR3 protein reads CASSQSGSGELFF.